This TCR beta chain stems from a study of T cell responses to AZD1222 COVID-19 vaccine. Study-level findings and limits: Receipt of two AZD1222 doses was followed by a rise in Spike-specific TCR breadth and depth. The study sampled repertoires only after the peak T cell response. Seropositive at baseline were only a handful of AZD1222 recipients.

As for this clone: The antigen remains unidentified.

The CDR3 has 14 residues. Germline V CDR1 and CDR2: MNHEY, SVGAGI. V was shortened by 6 bases and J by 4 bases, with 13 bases between the two germline ends. TCRdb keeps only in-frame clones here, not all; method: immunoSEQ multiplex PCR. The sample shows around 160,000 clones, approximately 85% of them seen only once. The sequenced sample was peripheral blood, obtained on day 0 of MenACWY control vaccination. The chain employs TRBV6-5 and TRBJ1-5; D ambiguous. The sequence derives from an adult in good health. CDR3 protein: CASRSGSHNQPQHF. CDR3 in DNA: TGTGCCAGCAGAAGCGGGTCCCATAATCAGCCCCAGCATTTT.